The entry that follows covers one T cell receptor (beta chain) sequence. What it binds is not known. Reverse transcription used roughly 0.5 to 1 ug RNA and random hexamers. TCRdb fed the immunoSEQ multiplex PCR reads into MiXCR, producing one record per CDR3 protein. Of 150,000 to 200,000 distinct CDR3 sequences listed, 90% to 95% are singletons. This specimen belongs to a study of CD8 T cells in Susac syndrome. Study observations and caveats: Clonal expansion was not seen in any Susac syndrome CD4+ T cell repertoire.

The sequencing sample was made of CD4+ T cells from PBMCs. This TCR derives from a human donor with Susac syndrome.

The CDR3 region has the DNA TGCGCCAGCAGCTCCGGAAGGTGGGAGGGCCGCACAGATACGCAGTATTTT. Its translation: CASSSGRWEGRTDTQYF. J is TRBJ2-3 and V is TRBV5-1, with TRBD2 matching over 7 bases. CDR3 length: 17 residues. In germline, CDR1 is SGHRS, CDR2 YFSETQ. J lost 1 base, V lost 3 bases, and 11 bases had no gene match.